The clone carrying this T cell receptor (beta chain) was seen more than once but under ten times. Its cognate antigen is unknown. The sample originates from a study of OX40 agonist ivuxolimab in advanced cancers. Study at large: Prior checkpoint blockade (anti-PD-1, anti-PD-L1 or anti-CTLA-4) was permitted; approximately 40% had it. Overall study findings and caveats: Among the lowest levels of clonal expansion were found in partial responders at 0.1-3.0 mg/kg.

The V gene lost 3 bases and the J gene lost 13 bases, with 7 bases spanning the gap. The CDR3 is 11 residues long. Germline loops: CDR1 MDHEN, CDR2 SYDVKM. Profiled with immunoSEQ multiplex PCR; TCRdb holds only in-frame clones, not every one. The repertoire has tens of thousands of clones, around 83% of them found once; the top ten carry 2% to 3%. The source material was CD4+ or CD8+ T cells sorted from blood, sampled in a trial of the OX40 agonist ivuxolimab. This chain links TRBV28 with TRBJ1-6; D is uncertain. This sequence originates from an adult with an advanced solid tumor such as melanoma, head and neck, liver or kidney cancer. The CDR3 DNA follows: TGTGCCAGCAGTTTTCAAATGCCCCTCCACTTT. The encoded protein is CASSFQMPLHF.